The source of this T cell receptor beta chain is a study of blood T cell repertoires in COVID-19. Study details: From T cells, B-cell-depleted T cells, or PBMCs came the material, which was cDNA or gDNA.

Per germline, CDR1 LGHDT and CDR2 YNNKEL (reference sequence). This CDR3 comprises 15 residues. Trimming cost V 5 bases and J 1 base; bases outside gene matches: 3. Sequencing used immunoSEQ multiplex PCR; TCRdb keeps in-frame clones, though not all of them. The sample shows roughly 440,000 clones, approximately 90% of them seen only once. This clone was detected a few times. Seattle's enrolled individuals joined amid active infection and were then monitored longitudinally. The sample consisted of peripheral blood. This receptor was obtained from a woman aged 50 to 65 with COVID-19, enrolled during active disease. The V call is TRBV3-1 (or the pseudogene TRBV3-2), the J call TRBJ2-7; 12 nucleotides line up with TRBD2. CDR3 DNA sequence: TGTGCCAGCAGCATCGGACTAGCGGGGTCCTACGAGCAGTACTTC. Amino acid sequence: CASSIGLAGSYEQYF.